This T cell receptor (beta chain) was sequenced during a study of blood T cell repertoires in COVID-19. Sequenced by immunoSEQ multiplex PCR; TCRdb stores in-frame clones only, minus some. Seen here are 150,000 or so clones, approximately 90% observed once, and the top ten hold less than 5%. Recruitment covered about two dozen US areas and drew participants whose ages spanned about 18 to 100 years. Contact with a PCR-confirmed or clinician-diagnosed COVID-19 case occurred within 2 weeks of entry. Sequences were obtained from PBMCs or T cells enriched from blood (not recorded which). This sequence originates from a woman aged 40 to 50 who had been exposed to COVID-19.

Written as DNA, the CDR3 is TGTGCCAGCAGTGACCCCGGGGAGGGCCGAGAGCAGTACTTC. It codes for CASSDPGEGREQYF. The chain combines TRBV6-1 with TRBJ2-7; 7 positions match TRBD2. There are 14 residues in the CDR3. V shed 3 bases, J shed 7 bases, and the junction held 9 bases outside the gene matches. Germline loops: CDR1 MNHNS, CDR2 SASEGT.